Presented here are 10 T cell receptor beta chains from one specimen sequenced in a study of shared clonotypes between healthy human individuals. CD8 cells regarded as naive lacked CD45RO, were positively chosen for CCR7, and omitted terminally differentiated effector memory CD45RA+ cells. Here immunoSEQ multiplex PCR was the method, and the copy in TCRdb shows in-frame clones only, minus some. The sample records about 590,000 clones, 95% to 96% being singletons. Sequencing was performed on naive CD8+ T cells sorted from blood. The receptors were sampled from a woman in her twenties or thirties in good health.

V is TRBV7-8 and J is TRBJ2-1; 8 bases match TRBD2. Germline-derived CDR1 and CDR2 are SGHVS and FQNEAQ. This CDR3 contains 19 residues. Unmatched junction bases numbered 14, after V lost 4 bases and J lost 0 bases. The CDR3 region is CASSSGPSSGQSSYNEQFF. The CDR3 coding sequence is TGTGCCAGCAGCTCCGGCCCGTCTAGCGGGCAGAGCTCCTACAATGAGCAGTTCTTC. The full variable domain, rest sourced from reference TRBV7-8 and TRBJ2-1, is GAGVSQSPRYKVAKRGQDVALRCDPISGHVSLFWYQQALGQGPEFLTYFQNEAQLDKSGLPSDRFFAERPEGSVSTLKIQRTQQEDSAVYLCASSSGPSSGQSSYNEQFFGPGTRLTVL.

This clone was seen only once. The genes are TRBV25-1 and TRBJ1-4; tentatively, D is TRBD1 (6 bases). CDR1 and CDR2 (germline): MGHDK, SYGVNS. The germline V and J ends were trimmed by 2 bases and 7 bases, with 14 bases remaining between them. The CDR3 sequence is 15 residues long. The CDR3, as DNA: TGTGCCAGCAGTGAAGAGGTTAGGGGGGGTGAAAAACTGTTTTTT. Protein sequence: CASSEEVRGGEKLFF.

The chain employs TRBV28 and TRBJ1-5; D uncertain. The V gene's germline CDR1 is MDHEN and CDR2 SYDVKM. There are 14 residues in the CDR3. V lost 3 bases to trimming and J lost 4 bases, with 10 bases between them. This chain's CDR3 is CASSFSEGNQPQHF. The CDR3 region has the DNA TGTGCCAGCAGTTTTTCGGAGGGTAATCAGCCCCAGCATTTT. The full variable domain, in which reference TRBV28 and TRBJ1-5 provide the parts outside the CDR3, is DVKVTQSSRYLVKRTGEKVFLECVQDMDHENMFWYRQDPGLGLRLIYFSYDVKMKEKGDIPEGYSVSREKKERFSLILESASTNQTSMYLCASSFSEGNQPQHFGDGTRLSIL.

The chain carries TRBV2 and TRBJ1-1; perhaps TRBD1 as D (5 bases). Trimming took 8 bases from V and 0 from J, leaving 16 bases between them. In germline, CDR1 is SNHLY, CDR2 FYNNEI. The CDR3 extends over 15 amino acids. The CDR3 sequence: CASPGGKGMNTEAFF. The CDR3 DNA reads as TGTGCCAGCCCGGGGGGTAAGGGTATGAACACTGAAGCTTTCTTT.

This chain joins TRBV10-2 and TRBJ2-7; no definite D call. Germline CDR1 WSHSY, CDR2 SAAADI. Trimming cost V 8 bases and J 1 base, with 3 bases left between them. The CDR3 has 10 amino acids. Here the CDR3 DNA reads TGCGCCAGCGGTTCCTACGAGCAGTACTTC. Its protein is CASGSYEQYF.

V usage is TRBV2 and J usage is TRBJ1-3; TRBD1 might be the D (5 bases). Germline values: CDR1 SNHLY, CDR2 FYNNEI. The CDR3 has 17 amino acids. V shed 5 bases and J shed 3 bases, with 20 bases lying between them. CDR3 bases: TGTGCCAGCAGTTCCCCGGCGGCAGACAGTGATGGAAACACCATATATTTT. Translation: CASSSPAADSDGNTIYF.

The gene calls are TRBV6-5 and TRBJ2-1, with 10 bases matching TRBD2. V shed 6 bases and J 12 bases; nucleotides not matched to a gene: 5. Germline loops: CDR1 MNHEY, CDR2 SVGAGI. CDR3 length: 12 residues. The CDR3: CASSPLAGRQFF. CDR3 coding DNA: TGTGCCAGCAGCCCACTAGCGGGAAGGCAGTTCTTC.

DNA of the CDR3: TGTGCCAGCGCGGCCCGGGGAGGGGATACGCAGTATTTT. Translation: CASAARGGDTQYF. The chain couples TRBV27 to TRBJ2-3; 7 bases map to TRBD2. There are 13 residues in the CDR3. V trimming: 8 bases; J trimming: 6 bases; junction bases outside the gene matches: 8. The germline V gene encodes CDR1 MNHEY and CDR2 SMNVEV (reference sequence).

The chain carries TRBV7-7 and TRBJ1-1; D uncertain. Germline loops: CDR1 SSHAT, CDR2 FNYEAQ (reference sequence). V gave up 0 bases and J gave up 2 bases, with 4 bases separating them. The CDR3 covers 13 residues. CDR3 loop: CASSLAPNTEAFF. CDR3 nucleotide sequence: TGTGCCAGCAGCTTAGCCCCAAACACTGAAGCTTTCTTT.

This chain joins TRBV28 and TRBJ1-1; a possible D gene is TRBD1 (6 bases). Trimming left V 8 bases short and J 5 bases short, with 21 bases between. CDR1 and CDR2 (germline): MDHEN, SYDVKM. The CDR3 runs to 15 residues. CDR3 residues: CASRKGGDLRTEAFF. The CDR3 bases are TGTGCCAGCCGAAAGGGGGGGGATTTGAGGACTGAAGCTTTCTTT. The full variable domain, its missing parts supplied by reference TRBV28 and TRBJ1-1, is DVKVTQSSRYLVKRTGEKVFLECVQDMDHENMFWYRQDPGLGLRLIYFSYDVKMKEKGDIPEGYSVSREKKERFSLILESASTNQTSMYLCASRKGGDLRTEAFFGQGTRLTVV.